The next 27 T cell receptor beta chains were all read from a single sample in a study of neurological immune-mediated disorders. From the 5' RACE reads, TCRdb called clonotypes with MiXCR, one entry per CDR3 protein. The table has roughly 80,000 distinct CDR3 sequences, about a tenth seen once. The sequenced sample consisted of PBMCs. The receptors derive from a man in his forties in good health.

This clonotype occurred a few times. The CDR3 loop reads CACEKRGRYWPEAFF. The CDR3 nucleotides are TGTGCCTGTGAAAAGCGGGGGAGATATTGGCCTGAAGCTTTCTTT. The V and J genes are TRBV30 and TRBJ1-1, with D maybe TRBD1 (5 bases). Germline CDR1 and CDR2: GTSNPN and SVGIG (reference sequence). V was clipped by 6 bases and J by 6 bases, with 23 bases between them. The CDR3 has 15 residues.

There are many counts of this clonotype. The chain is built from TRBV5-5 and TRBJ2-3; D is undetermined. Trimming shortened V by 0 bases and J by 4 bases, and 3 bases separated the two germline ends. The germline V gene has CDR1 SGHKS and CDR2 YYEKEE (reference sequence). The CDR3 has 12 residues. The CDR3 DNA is TGTGCCAGCAGCTTGGTTTCAGATACGCAGTATTTT. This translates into CASSLVSDTQYF.

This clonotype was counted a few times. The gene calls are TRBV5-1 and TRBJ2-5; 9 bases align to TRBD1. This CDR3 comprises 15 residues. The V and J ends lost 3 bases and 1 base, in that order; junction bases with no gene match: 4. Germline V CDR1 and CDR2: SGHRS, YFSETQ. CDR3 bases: TGCGCCAGCAGCTGGGGACAGGGATCCCAAGAGACCCAGTACTTC. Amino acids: CASSWGQGSQETQYF.

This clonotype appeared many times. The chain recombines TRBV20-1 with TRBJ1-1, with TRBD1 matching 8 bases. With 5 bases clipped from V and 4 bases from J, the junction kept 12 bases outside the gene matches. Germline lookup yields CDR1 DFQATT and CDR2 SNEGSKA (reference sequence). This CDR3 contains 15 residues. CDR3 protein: CSAARDRWRGTEAFF. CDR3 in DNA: TGCAGTGCTGCCCGGGACAGGTGGCGCGGCACTGAAGCTTTCTTT.

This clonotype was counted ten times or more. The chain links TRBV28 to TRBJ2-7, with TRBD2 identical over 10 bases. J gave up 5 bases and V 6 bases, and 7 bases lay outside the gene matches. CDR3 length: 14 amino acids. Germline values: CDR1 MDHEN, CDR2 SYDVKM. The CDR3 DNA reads TGTGCCAGCAGCCCTAGCGGGAGAACCCACGAGCAGTACTTC. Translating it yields CASSPSGRTHEQYF.

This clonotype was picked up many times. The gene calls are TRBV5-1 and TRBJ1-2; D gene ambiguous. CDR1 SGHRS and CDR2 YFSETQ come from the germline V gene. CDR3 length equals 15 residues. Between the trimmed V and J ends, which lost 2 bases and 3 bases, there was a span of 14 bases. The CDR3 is CASSFFSDGYYGYTF. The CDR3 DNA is TGCGCCAGCAGCTTCTTTTCGGACGGGTACTATGGCTACACCTTC.

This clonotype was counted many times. The CDR3 nucleotides are TGTGCCAGCTCACCGGGGGCCAGGGGGAACACTGAAGCTTTCTTT. It specifies CASSPGARGNTEAFF. The V gene is TRBV18, the J gene TRBJ1-1; TRBD1 is a possible D gene (6 bases). This CDR3 has 15 residues. Germline CDR1 reads KGHSH; CDR2 reads LQKENI. Deletions cut 3 bases from V and 1 base from J, with 12 bases between.

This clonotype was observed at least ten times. CDR3 residues: CAVRAQDTQYF. The CDR3 DNA is TGTGCCGTACGGGCCCAAGATACGCAGTATTTT. The chain joins TRBV6-1 to TRBJ2-3; D uncertain. CDR3 length equals 11 residues. With 11 bases removed from V and 5 bases from J, the gap between germline ends came to 11 bases. Germline V lookup: CDR1 MNHNS, CDR2 SASEGT.

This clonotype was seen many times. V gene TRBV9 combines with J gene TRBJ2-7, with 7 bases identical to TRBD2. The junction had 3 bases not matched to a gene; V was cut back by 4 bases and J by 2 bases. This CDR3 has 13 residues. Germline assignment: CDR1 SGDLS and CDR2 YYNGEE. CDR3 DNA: TGTGCCAGCAGCCCTAGCGGAGCCTACGAGCAGTACTTC. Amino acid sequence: CASSPSGAYEQYF. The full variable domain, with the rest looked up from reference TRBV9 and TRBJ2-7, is DSGVTQTPKHLITATGQRVTLRCSPRSGDLSVYWYQQSLDQGLQFLIQYYNGEERAKGNILERFSAQQFPDLHSELNLSSLELGDSALYFCASSPSGAYEQYFGPGTRLTVT.

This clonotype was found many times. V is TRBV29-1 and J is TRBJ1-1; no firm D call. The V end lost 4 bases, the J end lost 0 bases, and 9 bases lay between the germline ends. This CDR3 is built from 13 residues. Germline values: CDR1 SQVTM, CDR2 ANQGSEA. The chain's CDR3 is CSVVPLLNTEAFF. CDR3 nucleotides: TGCAGCGTTGTTCCCCTCTTGAACACTGAAGCTTTCTTT.

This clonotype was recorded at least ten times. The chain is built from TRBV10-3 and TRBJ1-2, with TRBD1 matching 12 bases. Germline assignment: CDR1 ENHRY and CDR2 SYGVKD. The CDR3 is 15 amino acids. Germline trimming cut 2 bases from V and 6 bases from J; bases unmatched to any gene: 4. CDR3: CAISEGGQGAHGYTF. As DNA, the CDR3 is TGTGCCATCAGTGAGGGGGGACAGGGGGCGCATGGCTACACCTTC.

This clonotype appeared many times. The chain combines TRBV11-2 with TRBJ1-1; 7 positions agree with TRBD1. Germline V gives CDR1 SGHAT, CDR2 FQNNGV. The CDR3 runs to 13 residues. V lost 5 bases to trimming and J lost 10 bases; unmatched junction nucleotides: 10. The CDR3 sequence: CASSTGRQGGAFF. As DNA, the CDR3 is TGTGCCAGCAGCACCGGCCGACAGGGAGGAGCTTTCTTT. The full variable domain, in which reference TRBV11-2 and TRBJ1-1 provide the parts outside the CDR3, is EAGVAQSPRYKIIEKRQSVAFWCNPISGHATLYWYQQILGQGPKLLIQFQNNGVVDDSQLPKDRFSAERLKGVDSTLKIQPAKLEDSAVYLCASSTGRQGGAFFGQGTRLTVV.

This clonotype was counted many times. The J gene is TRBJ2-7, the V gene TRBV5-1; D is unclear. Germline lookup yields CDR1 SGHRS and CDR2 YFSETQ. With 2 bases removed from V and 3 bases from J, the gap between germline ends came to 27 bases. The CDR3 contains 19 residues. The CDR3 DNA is TGCGCCAGCAGCTTTATACCATTAATTGGCCCCAAAAAGGGCTACGAGCAGTACTTC. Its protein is CASSFIPLIGPKKGYEQYF.

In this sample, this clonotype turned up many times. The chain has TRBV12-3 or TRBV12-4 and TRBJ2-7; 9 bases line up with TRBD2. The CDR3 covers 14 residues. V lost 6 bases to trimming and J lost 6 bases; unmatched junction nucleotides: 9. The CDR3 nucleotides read TGTGCCAGCAGACCCGGGACTAGCCCACCCGAGCAGTACTTC. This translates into CASRPGTSPPEQYF.

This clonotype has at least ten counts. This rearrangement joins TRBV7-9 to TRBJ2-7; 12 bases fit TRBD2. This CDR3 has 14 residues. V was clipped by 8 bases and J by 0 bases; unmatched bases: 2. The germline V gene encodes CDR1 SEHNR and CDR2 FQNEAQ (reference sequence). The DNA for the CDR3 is TGTGCCAGCGGACTAGCGGGAATCTCCTACGAGCAGTACTTC. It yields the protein CASGLAGISYEQYF.

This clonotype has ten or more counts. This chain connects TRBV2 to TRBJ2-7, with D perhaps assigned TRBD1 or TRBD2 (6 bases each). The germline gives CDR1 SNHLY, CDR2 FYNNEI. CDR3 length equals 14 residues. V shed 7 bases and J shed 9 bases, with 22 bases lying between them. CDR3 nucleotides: TGTGCCAGCAATGGAGGGGGACCCTCGACCGGGCAGTACTTC. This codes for CASNGGGPSTGQYF.

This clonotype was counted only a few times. CDR3 sequence: CASSSDTGGTYEQYF. DNA of the CDR3: TGTGCCAGTAGCTCGGACACCGGCGGGACCTACGAGCAGTACTTC. The chain links TRBV19 to TRBJ2-7, with D possibly matching TRBD2 (6 bases). CDR1 LNHDA and CDR2 SQIVND come from the germline V gene (reference sequence). V was clipped by 6 bases and J by 2 bases, with 17 bases between them. This CDR3 is built from 15 residues.

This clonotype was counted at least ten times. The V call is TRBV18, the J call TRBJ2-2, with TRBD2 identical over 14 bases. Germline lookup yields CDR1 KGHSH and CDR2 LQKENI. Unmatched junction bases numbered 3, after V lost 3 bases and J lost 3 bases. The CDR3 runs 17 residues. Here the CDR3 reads CASSPGLAGVHTGELFF. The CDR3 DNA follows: TGTGCCAGCTCACCGGGACTAGCGGGAGTCCACACCGGGGAGCTGTTTTTT.

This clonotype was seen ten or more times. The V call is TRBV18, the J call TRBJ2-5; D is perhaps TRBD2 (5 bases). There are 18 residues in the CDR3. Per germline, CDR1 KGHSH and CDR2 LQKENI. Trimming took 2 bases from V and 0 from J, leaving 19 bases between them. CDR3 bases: TGTGCCAGCTCACCAGGAGGCCCAGCGACATCCCACCAAGAGACCCAGTACTTC. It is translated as CASSPGGPATSHQETQYF.

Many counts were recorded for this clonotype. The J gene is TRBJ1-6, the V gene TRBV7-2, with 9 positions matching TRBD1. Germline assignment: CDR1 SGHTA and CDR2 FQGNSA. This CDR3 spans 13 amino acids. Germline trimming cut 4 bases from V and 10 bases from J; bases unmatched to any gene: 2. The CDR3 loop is CASSWGQGSPLHF. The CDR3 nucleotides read TGTGCCAGCAGCTGGGGACAGGGCTCACCCCTCCACTTT.

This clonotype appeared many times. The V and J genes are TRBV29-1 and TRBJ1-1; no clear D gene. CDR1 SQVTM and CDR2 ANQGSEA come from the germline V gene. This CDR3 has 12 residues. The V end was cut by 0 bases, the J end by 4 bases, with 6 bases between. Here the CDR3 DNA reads TGCAGCGTTGAAGACGGCAGCACTGAAGCTTTCTTT. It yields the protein CSVEDGSTEAFF.

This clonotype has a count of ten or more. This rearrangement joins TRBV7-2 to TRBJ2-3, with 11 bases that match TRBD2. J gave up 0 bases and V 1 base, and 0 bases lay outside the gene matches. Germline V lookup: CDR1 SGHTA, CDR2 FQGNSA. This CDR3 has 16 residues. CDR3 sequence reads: CASSLGLAGSTDTQYF. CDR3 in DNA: TGTGCCAGCAGCTTAGGACTAGCGGGGAGCACAGATACGCAGTATTTT.

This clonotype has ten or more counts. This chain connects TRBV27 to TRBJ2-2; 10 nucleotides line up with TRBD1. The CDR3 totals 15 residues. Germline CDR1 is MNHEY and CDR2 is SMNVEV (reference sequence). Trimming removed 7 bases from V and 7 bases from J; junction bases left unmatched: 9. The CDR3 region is CASTPGQGTRGELFF. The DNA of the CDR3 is TGTGCCAGCACCCCGGGACAGGGGACACGCGGGGAGCTGTTTTTT.

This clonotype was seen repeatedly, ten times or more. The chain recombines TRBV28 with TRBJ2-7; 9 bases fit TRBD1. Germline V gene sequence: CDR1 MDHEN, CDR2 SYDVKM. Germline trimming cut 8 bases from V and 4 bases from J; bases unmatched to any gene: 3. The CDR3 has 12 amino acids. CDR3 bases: TGTGCCAGCCACGGACAGGGGTACGAGCAGTACTTC. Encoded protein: CASHGQGYEQYF.

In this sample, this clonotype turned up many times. The CDR3, as DNA: TGCGCCAGCAGCCGTCCCGGGACAGGGAACACTGAAGCTTTCTTT. This translates into CASSRPGTGNTEAFF. This chain links TRBV5-1 with TRBJ1-1; 8 nucleotides align to TRBD1. Germline V gene sequence: CDR1 SGHRS, CDR2 YFSETQ. The CDR3 has 15 amino acids. The J segment lost 1 base and the V segment lost 4 bases, leaving 6 bases of the junction unmatched.

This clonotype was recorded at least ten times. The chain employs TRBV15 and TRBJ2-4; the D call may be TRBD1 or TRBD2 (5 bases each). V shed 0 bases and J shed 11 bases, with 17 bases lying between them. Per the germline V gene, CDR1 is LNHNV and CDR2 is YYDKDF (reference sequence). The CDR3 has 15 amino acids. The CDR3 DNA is TGTGCCACCAGCAGAGAGGGTCTAGCTCGGGGCCTTCAGTACTTC. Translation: CATSREGLARGLQYF. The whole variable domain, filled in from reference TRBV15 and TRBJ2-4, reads DAMVIQNPRYQVTQFGKPVTLSCSQTLNHNVMYWYQQKSSQAPKLLFHYYDKDFNNEADTPDNFQSRRPNTSFCFLDIRSPGLGDTAMYLCATSREGLARGLQYFGAGTRLSVL.

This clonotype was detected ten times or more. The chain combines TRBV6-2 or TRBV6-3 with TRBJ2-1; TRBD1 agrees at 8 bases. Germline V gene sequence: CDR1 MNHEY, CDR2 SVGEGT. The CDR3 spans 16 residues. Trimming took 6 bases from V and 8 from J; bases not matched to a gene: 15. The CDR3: CASSPGRGLVSDEQFF. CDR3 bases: TGTGCCAGCAGCCCTGGCAGGGGGCTGGTTTCGGATGAGCAGTTCTTC.